This T cell receptor (beta chain) was sequenced during a study of vaccination and CD4 T cells after COVID-19. The sample's treatment: roughly 10-day PBMC culture with coronavirus spike peptide pools or control peptides (ViraFEST assay). Concerning this clonotype: Its antigen is unidentified.

With the Oncomine TCR Beta short-read assay, DNA from cultured CD4+ T cells was sequenced. TCRdb recomputed calls from the PCR reads with MiXCR, one row per CDR3 protein. The sample includes 13,000 to 15,000 distinct CDR3 sequences, approximately 30% of them seen just once. This TCR was sampled from a human donor with COVID-19. Sequenced: cultured CD4+ T cells from blood.

The CDR3 coding sequence is TGTGCCAGCAGCGCAGGACTAGCGAACACCGGGGAGCTGTTTTTT. It translates to CASSAGLANTGELFF. This chain links TRBV11-3 with TRBJ2-2, with 7 bases fitting TRBD2. Germline lookup yields CDR1 SGHNT and CDR2 YENEEA. The CDR3 runs to 15 residues. V shed 5 bases, J shed 0 bases, and the junction held 3 bases outside the gene matches.